This TCR beta chain was sequenced for a study of T cell changes during pregnancy in multiple sclerosis. Germline CDR1 reads MGHDK; CDR2 reads SYGVNS. The J segment lost 8 bases and the V segment lost 0 bases, leaving 4 bases of the junction unmatched. This CDR3 has 14 amino acids. The protocol was immunoSEQ multiplex PCR, while the TCRdb copy is restricted to in-frame clones and leaves out a portion. The data contain over 50,000 clones, around 90% of them seen just once; the ten biggest clones take up almost 0.9%. This receptor was taken from a female donor in good health, enrolled as a control in a pregnancy study. This specimen consisted of peripheral blood, obtained in the first trimester of pregnancy. V and J are TRBV25-1 and TRBJ1-2; 9 bases align to TRBD1. As DNA, the CDR3 is TGTGCCAGCAGTGAATATATAGACAGGGGGGGCTACACCTTC. Amino acid sequence: CASSEYIDRGGYTF.